This T cell receptor (beta chain) originates from a study of CD8 T cells in Susac syndrome. RNA was extracted with the RNeasy kit, and a quantity of about 0.45 to 1 ug was reverse transcribed using random hexamers. TCRdb called the immunoSEQ multiplex PCR reads again in MiXCR, with one record for every CDR3 protein. The data contain some 200,000 distinct CDR3 sequences, over 90% of them singletons. The J segment lost 6 bases and the V segment lost 6 bases, leaving 5 bases of the junction unmatched. The CDR3 runs 12 residues. The germline V gene encodes CDR1 WSHSY and CDR2 SAAADI. The sequence came from a human donor with Susac syndrome. V gene TRBV10-2 combines with J gene TRBJ2-7; 7 nucleotides align to TRBD1. Sequenced material: CD8+ T cells from PBMCs. The CDR3 is CASSPTGFEQYF. As DNA, the CDR3 is TGCGCCAGCAGCCCGACAGGGTTCGAGCAGTACTTC.